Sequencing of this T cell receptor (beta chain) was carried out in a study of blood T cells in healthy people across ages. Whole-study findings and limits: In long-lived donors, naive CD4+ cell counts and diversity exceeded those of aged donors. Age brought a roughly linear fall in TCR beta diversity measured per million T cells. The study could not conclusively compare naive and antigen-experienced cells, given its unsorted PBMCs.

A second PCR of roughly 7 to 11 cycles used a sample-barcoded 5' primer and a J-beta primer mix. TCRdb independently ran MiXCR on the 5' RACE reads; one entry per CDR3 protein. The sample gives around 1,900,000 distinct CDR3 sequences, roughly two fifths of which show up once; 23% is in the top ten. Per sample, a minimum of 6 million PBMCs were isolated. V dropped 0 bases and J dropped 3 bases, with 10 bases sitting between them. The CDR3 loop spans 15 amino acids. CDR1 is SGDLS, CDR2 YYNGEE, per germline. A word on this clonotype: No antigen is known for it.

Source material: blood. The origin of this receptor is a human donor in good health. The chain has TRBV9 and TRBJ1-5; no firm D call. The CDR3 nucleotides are TGTGCCAGCAGCGTAGGGGGAGGGCCCAATCAGCCCCAGCATTTT. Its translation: CASSVGGGPNQPQHF.